This entry lists 27 T cell receptor beta chains sequenced from one sample in a study of shared clonotypes between healthy human individuals. Some clones are missing from TCRdb's copy, which holds only in-frame ones; the method was immunoSEQ multiplex PCR. This table holds more than 2,000,000 clones, over 85% found once. Sequencing used naive CD4+ T cells from PBMCs. As to subset: CD45RA+ positively selected. These TCRs come from a man aged 18 to 29 in good health. Some clones in this sample may be carry-over from other donors' samples.

The chain employs TRBV4-2 and TRBJ2-7; the match to TRBD2 covers 7 bases. Germline V gene sequence: CDR1 LGHNA, CDR2 YNFKEQ. CDR3 length equals 16 residues. After removal of 0 bases from V and 3 bases from J, the junction contained 8 bases not matched to a gene. The CDR3 loop reads CASSQELAVTYYEQYF. CDR3 DNA: TGTGCCAGCAGCCAAGAGCTAGCGGTAACCTACTACGAGCAGTACTTC.

This clone was seen only once. The chain is built from TRBV2 and TRBJ1-1, with D perhaps matching TRBD1 (5 bases). Trimming stripped 5 bases from V and 7 bases from J, with 8 bases between. This CDR3 comprises 11 residues. Looked up from germline, CDR1 is SNHLY and CDR2 is FYNNEI. The CDR3 protein is CASSIGVEAFF. For the CDR3, the DNA is TGTGCCAGCAGTATAGGGGTTGAAGCTTTCTTT. The entire variable domain, with the rest obtained from reference TRBV2 and TRBJ1-1, is as follows: EPEVTQTPSHQVTQMGQEVILRCVPISNHLYFYWYRQILGQKVEFLVSFYNNEISEKSEIFDDQFSVERPDGSNFTLKIRSTKLEDSAMYFCASSIGVEAFFGQGTRLTVV.

The chain links TRBV6-6 to TRBJ1-1; 10 positions agree with TRBD1. Germline V CDR1 and CDR2: MNHNY, SVGAGI (reference sequence). The V and J ends lost 6 bases and 8 bases, in that order; junction bases with no gene match: 3. This CDR3 spans 12 amino acids. The CDR3 sequence: CASRMTGGEAFF. DNA for the CDR3: TGTGCCAGCAGGATGACAGGGGGCGAAGCTTTCTTT.

V gene TRBV30 combines with J gene TRBJ1-6; D unclear. Germline V gene data show CDR1 as GTSNPN and CDR2 as SVGIG (reference sequence). The CDR3 length is 10 residues. V shed 4 bases and J shed 9 bases, with 4 bases lying between them. The CDR3 nucleotides read TGTGCCTGGACGGGTTCACCCCTCCACTTT. Translation gives CAWTGSPLHF.

V usage is TRBV7-8 and J usage is TRBJ1-4; D not certain. V lost 0 bases to trimming and J lost 0 bases, with 2 bases between them. The germline V gene encodes CDR1 SGHVS and CDR2 FQNEAQ. The CDR3 contains 14 residues. CDR3 DNA sequence: TGTGCCAGCAGCTTAGCCTCAACTAATGAAAAACTGTTTTTT. It yields the protein CASSLASTNEKLFF.

This clone was seen only once. The chain employs TRBV6-1 and TRBJ2-1; a weak D match, TRBD1 (5 bases). The CDR3 sequence is 16 residues long. CDR1 is MNHNS and CDR2 is SASEGT in the germline V gene. Trimming shortened V by 1 base and J by 1 base, and 11 bases separated the two germline ends. The CDR3 region is CASSEEQVYSYNEQFF. CDR3 DNA: TGTGCCAGCAGTGAAGAACAGGTCTATTCCTACAATGAGCAGTTCTTC.

A note on this clone: At one of its ends the junction is not consistent with the germline gene, which may arise from a read error. The sample has other DNA sequences that encode this CDR3 too. V gene TRBV7-2 combines with J gene TRBJ2-1; tentatively, D is TRBD2 (5 bases). CDR3 length: 16 amino acids. CDR1 SGHTA and CDR2 FQGNSA come from the germline V gene. The CDR3 loop is CASSLGRTGWVNEQFF. CDR3 nucleotide sequence: TGTGCCAGTAGCTTAGGGAGAACGGGCTGGGTGAATGAGCAGTTCTTC.

As regards this clone: Other nucleotide sequences from this sample produce the same CDR3. The chain links TRBV6-5 to TRBJ1-2, with TRBD1 identical over 7 bases. J gave up 4 bases and V 3 bases, and 5 bases lay outside the gene matches. CDR3 size: 14 residues. Germline lookup yields CDR1 MNHEY and CDR2 SVGAGI. CDR3 DNA sequence: TGTGCCAGCAGTTATTCAGGGGGAAGCTATGGCTACACCTTC. As protein: CASSYSGGSYGYTF.

The rearrangement joins TRBV2 to TRBJ1-5; 10 bases fit TRBD1. In germline, CDR1 is SNHLY, CDR2 FYNNEI. The length of the CDR3 is 15 residues. J was trimmed by 0 bases and V by 8 bases; bases with no gene match: 4. The DNA of the CDR3 is TGTGCCAGCGGGGGGGACAGGGGTAGCAATCAGCCCCAGCATTTT. Translation gives CASGGDRGSNQPQHF.

This clone was picked up one time. The same CDR3 is also encoded by other DNA sequences in this sample. This chain links TRBV6-5 with TRBJ2-2; weak D call: TRBD2 (6 bases). The CDR3 has 16 amino acids. Germline assignment: CDR1 MNHEY and CDR2 SVGAGI. The V and J ends lost 3 bases and 5 bases respectively, with 16 bases between them. The CDR3 spells CASSYFGGANTGELFF. CDR3 bases: TGTGCCAGCAGTTATTTCGGGGGAGCCAATACCGGGGAGCTGTTTTTT.

V is TRBV15 and J is TRBJ1-1; D unresolved. Germline CDR1 and CDR2: LNHNV and YYDKDF (reference sequence). There are 15 residues in the CDR3. Deletions cut 0 bases from V and 6 bases from J, with 14 bases between. The CDR3 DNA sequence: TGTGCCACCAGCAGAGATCCAAATTGGGATTCTGAAGCTTTCTTT. Protein sequence: CATSRDPNWDSEAFF. Looking up the rest from reference TRBV15 and TRBJ1-1 gives the full variable domain: DAMVIQNPRYQVTQFGKPVTLSCSQTLNHNVMYWYQQKSSQAPKLLFHYYDKDFNNEADTPDNFQSRRPNTSFCFLDIRSPGLGDTAMYLCATSRDPNWDSEAFFGQGTRLTVV.

CDR3: CASSPGPRGAKNIQYF. DNA of the CDR3: TGTGCCAGCTCACCGGGGCCCAGGGGGGCCAAAAACATTCAGTACTTC. This chain uses TRBV18 with TRBJ2-4; TRBD1 matches at 7 bases. J lost 1 base, V lost 3 bases, and 6 bases had no gene match. CDR1 and CDR2 (germline): KGHSH, LQKENI. The CDR3 covers 16 residues.

The CDR3 is CASSATTGTEAFF. Written as DNA, the CDR3 is TGTGCCAGCAGTGCGACAACGGGCACTGAAGCTTTCTTT. V is TRBV9 and J is TRBJ1-1; the D is unclear. V was trimmed by 5 bases and J by 4 bases, leaving 12 bases between them. This CDR3 has 13 residues. Germline-derived CDR1 and CDR2 are SGDLS and YYNGEE.

This clone has just one count. V gene TRBV15 combines with J gene TRBJ2-7, with a weak D call TRBD2 (5 bases). This CDR3 is built from 14 residues. Germline V lookup: CDR1 LNHNV, CDR2 YYDKDF (reference sequence). Trimming cost V 1 base and J 3 bases, with 10 bases left between them. CDR3: CATSRGAAVYEQYF. CDR3 coding DNA: TGTGCCACCAGCAGAGGCGCAGCGGTCTACGAGCAGTACTTC.

As to this clone: This sample includes further DNA sequences coding for the same CDR3. The V call is TRBV5-8, the J call TRBJ1-4; 7 bases are shared with TRBD1. The J segment lost 5 bases and the V segment lost 4 bases, leaving 8 bases of the junction unmatched. This CDR3 has 15 residues. Germline V lookup: CDR1 SGHTS, CDR2 YDEGEE. The CDR3 sequence is CASSGRQGLNEKLFF. In nucleotides, the CDR3 is TGTGCCAGCAGCGGACGACAGGGTTTAAATGAAAAACTGTTTTTT.

The chain couples TRBV7-2 to TRBJ1-2; D perhaps matches TRBD1 (5 bases). The CDR3 extends over 16 amino acids. Trimming pared 0 bases from V and 3 bases from J, leaving 14 bases between. Germline lookup yields CDR1 SGHTA and CDR2 FQGNSA. For the CDR3, the DNA is TGTGCCAGCAGCTTAGCGTTAGGCAGGGTAGACTATGGCTACACCTTC. It encodes CASSLALGRVDYGYTF.

The chain is built from TRBV5-1 and TRBJ2-7; weak D call: TRBD1 (5 bases). The ends were cut back, 4 bases at V and 5 bases at J, with 19 bases in the middle. The CDR3 consists of 15 residues. From germline, CDR1 is SGHRS and CDR2 YFSETQ. The CDR3 loop reads CASSHGANPPDEQYF. The CDR3 DNA follows: TGCGCCAGCAGCCATGGGGCAAACCCACCCGACGAGCAGTACTTC. Drawing the rest from reference TRBV5-1 and TRBJ2-7, the complete variable domain is KAGVTQTPRYLIKTRGQQVTLSCSPISGHRSVSWYQQTPGQGLQFLFEYFSETQRNKGNFPGRFSGRQFSNSRSEMNVSTLELGDSALYLCASSHGANPPDEQYFGPGTRLTVT.

The rearrangement uses TRBV28 and TRBJ2-7; TRBD2 might be the D (5 bases). Germline CDR1 reads MDHEN; CDR2 reads SYDVKM. This CDR3 region has 15 residues. V was shortened by 3 bases and J by 2 bases, with 14 bases between the two germline ends. The CDR3 DNA reads TGTGCCAGCAGTTTTGGAGGCCGATCTCCCTACGAGCAGTACTTC. Translation: CASSFGGRSPYEQYF.

The chain carries TRBV7-9 and TRBJ2-1; TRBD2 matches 7 bases. CDR3 size: 16 residues. CDR1 SEHNR and CDR2 FQNEAQ come from the germline V gene (reference sequence). V lost 5 bases, J lost 8 bases, and 15 bases stayed unmatched. CDR3 DNA: TGTGCCAGCAGCCCCCTGGCTAGCGGCCTTTATGATGAGCAGTTCTTC. Its translation is CASSPLASGLYDEQFF. The variable domain in full, with the rest retrieved from reference TRBV7-9 and TRBJ2-1, is DTGVSQNPRHKITKRGQNVTFRCDPISEHNRLYWYRQTLGQGPEFLTYFQNEAQLEKSRLLSDRFSAERPKGSFSTLEIQRTEQGDSAMYLCASSPLASGLYDEQFFGPGTRLTVL.

The V call is TRBV25-1, the J call TRBJ2-2; 9 bases match TRBD1. The CDR3 runs 16 residues. CDR1 and CDR2 (germline): MGHDK, SYGVNS. The V gene end was trimmed by 6 bases and the J gene end by 0 bases; junction bases not matched to a gene: 5. CDR3 amino acids: CASSLTGGPNTGELFF. The DNA for the CDR3 is TGTGCCAGCAGCCTGACAGGGGGGCCGAACACCGGGGAGCTGTTTTTT.

This sequence joins TRBV13 and TRBJ2-5; D is possibly TRBD1 or TRBD2 (5 bases each). V lost 5 bases to trimming and J lost 7 bases, with 17 bases between them. CDR1 is PRHDT, CDR2 FYEKMQ, per germline (reference sequence). CDR3 length equals 14 residues. In DNA form, the CDR3 reads TGTGCCAGCAGCCGAGGGGCCGCGTCGGGGACCCAGTACTTC. Protein sequence: CASSRGAASGTQYF.

Concerning this clone itself: Different DNA sequences within this sample yield the same CDR3. The chain uses TRBV5-1 and TRBJ1-1; D unresolved. Per the germline V gene, CDR1 is SGHRS and CDR2 is YFSETQ. Trimming pared 1 base from V and 1 base from J, leaving 8 bases between. There are 14 residues in the CDR3. The chain's CDR3 is CASSLSTPNTEAFF. As DNA, the CDR3 is TGCGCCAGCAGCTTGTCGACCCCGAACACTGAAGCTTTCTTT.

This clone was seen only once. The chain links TRBV7-2 to TRBJ2-2; a weak D match, TRBD2 (6 bases). Per the germline V gene, CDR1 is SGHTA and CDR2 is FQGNSA. The CDR3 totals 17 residues. V lost 6 bases to trimming and J lost 2 bases, with 19 bases between them. CDR3 sequence: CASSWRDPTLNTGELFF. For the CDR3, the DNA is TGTGCCAGCAGTTGGCGGGATCCGACTTTAAACACCGGGGAGCTGTTTTTT.

This sequence joins TRBV9 and TRBJ1-4; TRBD1 aligns across 7 bases. Germline CDR1 reads SGDLS; CDR2 reads YYNGEE. The length of the CDR3 is 16 residues. V lost 3 bases, J lost 4 bases, and 9 bases stayed unmatched. Here the CDR3 reads CASSAPRTGFNEKLFF. As DNA, the CDR3 is TGTGCCAGCAGCGCCCCGAGGACAGGATTTAATGAAAAACTGTTTTTT.

The chain combines TRBV28 with TRBJ1-2, with D possibly TRBD1 on 5 matching bases. The CDR3 is 15 amino acids. Per the germline V gene, CDR1 is MDHEN and CDR2 is SYDVKM. V was clipped by 6 bases and J by 8 bases, with 22 bases between them. In DNA form, the CDR3 reads TGTGCCAGCAGAGTCCTTGTGCCCGGGGGGGGAGGCTACACCTTC. This codes for CASRVLVPGGGGYTF.

This clone was found once. The J gene is TRBJ2-5, the V gene TRBV2; no firm D call. This CDR3 is 15 amino acids long. CDR1 SNHLY and CDR2 FYNNEI come from the germline V gene. The ends were cut back, 11 bases at V and 2 bases at J, with 21 bases in the middle. The CDR3 spells CASHGLALGQETQYF. Written as DNA, the CDR3 is TGTGCCTCCCACGGGCTGGCCTTGGGGCAAGAGACCCAGTACTTC.

The CDR3 reads CASSDRGLSYEQYF. CDR3 DNA: TGTGCCAGCAGTGACAGGGGACTCTCCTACGAGCAGTACTTC. The genes are TRBV27 and TRBJ2-7, with 8 bases matching TRBD1. Germline values: CDR1 MNHEY, CDR2 SMNVEV (reference sequence). V was clipped by 5 bases and J by 0 bases; unmatched bases: 3. This CDR3 contains 14 residues.